Each of the 30 T cell receptor beta chains below was sequenced from the same sample in a study of blood T cell repertoires in COVID-19. Repertoires were generated with immunoSEQ multiplex PCR, while TCRdb's copy carries only in-frame clones and drops some. The data show a few hundred thousand clones, roughly 90% seen once. Sequenced sample: peripheral blood. The receptors come from a woman aged 25 to 39 with COVID-19, enrolled during active disease.

CDR3 in amino acids: CASSGTSGRVNEQYF. CDR3 nucleotide sequence: TGTGCCAGCAGCGGGACTAGCGGGAGGGTAAACGAGCAGTACTTC. The rearrangement uses TRBV7-9 and TRBJ2-7; 16 nucleotides align to TRBD2. With V trimmed by 5 bases and J by 5 bases, 3 bases remained unmatched. The CDR3 runs to 15 residues. CDR1 and CDR2 (germline): SEHNR, FQNEAQ (reference sequence).

The chain is built from TRBV9 and TRBJ2-1; TRBD2 agrees at 8 bases. CDR3 length: 15 amino acids. Germline V gene lookup returns CDR1 SGDLS and CDR2 YYNGEE. Losses at the gene ends were 2 bases for V and 2 bases for J; bases not matched to a gene: 3. The CDR3 region is CASSVGAGAYNEQFF. The DNA for the CDR3 is TGTGCCAGCAGCGTGGGAGCGGGAGCCTACAATGAGCAGTTCTTC.

The J gene is TRBJ1-3, the V gene TRBV19; D gene ambiguous. Germline V CDR1 and CDR2: LNHDA, SQIVND (reference sequence). Trimming stripped 1 base from V and 0 bases from J, with 13 bases between. CDR3 length equals 17 residues. Here the CDR3 DNA reads TGTGCCAGTAGTATAGGCCGGACTATGGGCTCTGGAAACACCATATATTTT. Its protein product is CASSIGRTMGSGNTIYF. Combining the CDR3 with reference TRBV19 and TRBJ1-3 gives the whole variable domain DGGITQSPKYLFRKEGQNVTLSCEQNLNHDAMYWYRQDPGQGLRLIYYSQIVNDFQKGDIAEGYSVSREKKESFPLTVTSAQKNPTAFYLCASSIGRTMGSGNTIYFGEGSWLTVV.

The rearrangement joins TRBV5-4 to TRBJ2-3; D remains ambiguous. CDR1 is SGHNT and CDR2 is YYREEE in the germline V gene (reference sequence). Trimming left V 0 bases short and J 8 bases short, with 19 bases between. The CDR3 has 16 residues. The CDR3 loop is CASSLVLGRRPGTQYF. For the CDR3, the DNA is TGTGCCAGCAGCTTGGTGTTGGGCAGGCGACCTGGTACGCAGTATTTT.

This chain uses TRBV6-4 with TRBJ1-1; D is perhaps TRBD1 (6 bases). V gave up 4 bases and J gave up 1 base, with 13 bases separating them. Per germline, CDR1 MRHNA and CDR2 SNTAGT. This CDR3 comprises 15 residues. The CDR3 reads CASSVEGGTNTEAFF. CDR3 bases: TGTGCCAGCAGTGTGGAGGGGGGGACGAACACTGAAGCTTTCTTT.

This clone was counted a single time. The chain uses TRBV28 and TRBJ1-1; weak D call: TRBD1 (6 bases). Germline CDR1 and CDR2: MDHEN and SYDVKM. The CDR3 length is 16 residues. Trimming took off 2 bases at V and 0 bases at J, with 13 bases between the two ends. The CDR3 DNA reads as TGTGCCAGCAGTTTACCTACAGGGAAACTGAACACTGAAGCTTTCTTT. Translating it yields CASSLPTGKLNTEAFF.

This sequence joins TRBV9 and TRBJ1-1; 10 bases are a match to TRBD1. The CDR3 length is 15 residues. CDR1 is SGDLS, CDR2 YYNGEE, per germline. J gave up 4 bases and V 0 bases, and 3 bases lay outside the gene matches. CDR3 bases: TGTGCCAGCAGCGTAGAGACAGGGGGCCCCACTGAAGCTTTCTTT. Translated: CASSVETGGPTEAFF.

V usage is TRBV4-1 and J usage is TRBJ2-4; 9 bases line up with TRBD1. Trimming cost V 0 bases and J 6 bases; bases outside gene matches: 6. Germline-derived CDR1 and CDR2 are MGHRA and YSYEKL. The CDR3 runs to 16 residues. This CDR3 reads CASSQEPQGAANIQYF. The CDR3 nucleotides read TGCGCCAGCAGCCAAGAGCCACAGGGGGCGGCAAACATTCAGTACTTC.

The chain combines TRBV2 with TRBJ1-2; D not certain. The CDR3 loop spans 14 amino acids. The germline V gene has CDR1 SNHLY and CDR2 FYNNEI. With 0 bases removed from V and 7 bases from J, the gap between germline ends came to 12 bases. The CDR3 region is CASSEALEGLGYTF. The CDR3 DNA reads as TGTGCCAGCAGTGAAGCGCTTGAGGGCCTTGGCTACACCTTC.

V gene TRBV7-2 combines with J gene TRBJ2-6; D remains ambiguous. The germline V gene has CDR1 SGHTA and CDR2 FQGNSA. V was pared by 5 bases and J by 0 bases, with 17 bases between. This CDR3 comprises 18 residues. The CDR3 protein is CASSPYSFPYSGANVLTF. CDR3 coding DNA: TGTGCCAGCAGCCCCTACAGTTTCCCCTACTCTGGGGCCAACGTCCTGACTTTC.

The gene calls are TRBV30 and TRBJ1-2; D is possibly TRBD1 (6 bases). The CDR3 extends over 12 amino acids. Germline loops: CDR1 GTSNPN, CDR2 SVGIG (reference sequence). Trimming took 2 bases from V and 8 from J, leaving 12 bases between them. CDR3 residues: CAWSLGGQGYTF. The DNA for the CDR3 is TGTGCCTGGAGTCTCGGGGGGCAGGGCTACACCTTC.

About this clone: Mismatch with germline at one junction end may stem from a read error. The gene calls are TRBV18 and TRBJ2-2, with TRBD2 identical over 14 bases. This CDR3 has 16 residues. The germline V gene has CDR1 KGHSH and CDR2 LQKENI. CDR3 nucleotide sequence: TGTGCCAGCTCACTGGGACTAGCGGGAGTCACCAGGGAGCTGTTTTTT. Its translation is CASSLGLAGVTRELFF.

This chain connects TRBV23-1 to TRBJ1-1; 10 nucleotides agree with TRBD1. TRBV23-1 is flagged as an ORF with uncertain function. The CDR3 runs to 13 residues. V shed 6 bases and J 11 bases; nucleotides not matched to a gene: 9. CDR3 loop: CASSPQGQGSAFF. Here the CDR3 DNA reads TGCGCCAGCAGCCCCCAGGGACAGGGGTCGGCTTTCTTT.

CDR3 sequence: CASSKGNYGYTF. In nucleotides, the CDR3 is TGTGCCAGCAGTAAGGGGAACTATGGCTACACCTTC. The J gene is TRBJ1-2, the V gene TRBV27; perhaps TRBD1 as D (5 bases). The V end lost 5 bases, the J end lost 2 bases, and 6 bases lay between the germline ends. The CDR3 has 12 residues. Germline CDR1 is MNHEY and CDR2 is SMNVEV (reference sequence).

The V gene is TRBV5-1, the J gene TRBJ2-3; 8 nucleotides line up with TRBD2. The CDR3 contains 18 residues. Trimming at V came to 0 bases and at J to 3 bases, leaving 12 bases not matched to a gene. Germline-derived CDR1 and CDR2 are SGHRS and YFSETQ. The CDR3 spells CASSLGAGGPANTDTQYF. DNA of the CDR3: TGCGCCAGCAGCTTGGGGGCGGGAGGCCCCGCCAATACAGATACGCAGTATTTT.

This clone was found a few times. The chain uses TRBV2 and TRBJ1-2, with D hard to call. The CDR3 spans 13 residues. V shed 3 bases and J shed 1 base, with 6 bases lying between them. Germline V gene data show CDR1 as SNHLY and CDR2 as FYNNEI. The CDR3 reads CASSDQYNYGYTF. The CDR3 coding sequence is TGTGCCAGCAGTGATCAGTATAACTATGGCTACACCTTC.

The rearrangement uses TRBV11-2 and TRBJ1-4; D unclear. Trimming left V 3 bases short and J 5 bases short, with 10 bases between. This CDR3 region has 14 residues. Per the germline V gene, CDR1 is SGHAT and CDR2 is FQNNGV. CDR3 nucleotides: TGTGCCAGCAGCTTCCTGGCCCTGAATGAAAAACTGTTTTTT. This sequence encodes CASSFLALNEKLFF.

The chain is built from TRBV19 and TRBJ1-2; perhaps TRBD1 as D (5 bases). Germline V gene data show CDR1 as LNHDA and CDR2 as SQIVND (reference sequence). The CDR3 length is 15 residues. V lost 3 bases and J 1 base, leaving 12 bases between the germline ends. For the CDR3, the DNA is TGTGCCAGTAGTATGCAACGGCAGGGTAACTATGGCTACACCTTC. It encodes CASSMQRQGNYGYTF.

The V gene is TRBV5-5, the J gene TRBJ2-2; TRBD1 might be the D (6 bases). CDR3 length equals 15 residues. Trimming left V 4 bases short and J 3 bases short, with 13 bases between. Germline CDR1 SGHKS, CDR2 YYEKEE (reference sequence). The CDR3 sequence: CASSPGQTYTGELFF. CDR3 nucleotides: TGTGCCAGCAGCCCCGGACAGACATACACCGGGGAGCTGTTTTTT.

J is TRBJ2-5 and V is TRBV28, with 8 bases lining up with TRBD2. The CDR3 spans 17 residues. The V and J ends lost 7 bases and 5 bases, in that order; junction bases with no gene match: 18. The germline gives CDR1 MDHEN, CDR2 SYDVKM. CDR3 in amino acids: CASNPGRKREYLETQYF. CDR3 nucleotides: TGTGCCAGCAATCCCGGGAGAAAGCGGGAGTATCTGGAGACCCAGTACTTC.

CDR3 bases: TGTGCCAGCAGCAGAAGACAGGGGGCATATGGCTACACCTTC. Protein product: CASSRRQGAYGYTF. The V call is TRBV14, the J call TRBJ1-2, with 10 nucleotides matching TRBD1. The ends lost 5 bases at V and 5 bases at J; junction bases unmatched: 5. The CDR3 covers 14 residues. In germline, CDR1 is SGHDN, CDR2 FVKESK. Full variable domain (outside the CDR3, taken from reference TRBV14 and TRBJ1-2): EAGVTQFPSHSVIEKGQTVTLRCDPISGHDNLYWYRRVMGKEIKFLLHFVKESKQDESGMPNNRFLAERTGGTYSTLKVQPAELEDSGVYFCASSRRQGAYGYTFGSGTRLTVV.

V usage is TRBV7-6 and J usage is TRBJ1-4; D remains ambiguous. Trimming cost V 1 base and J 0 bases, with 9 bases left between them. CDR3 length equals 16 residues. Germline V gene lookup returns CDR1 SGHVS and CDR2 FNYEAQ. CDR3: CASSLGLRTTNEKLFF. CDR3 coding DNA: TGTGCCAGCAGCTTAGGTCTGAGAACAACTAATGAAAAACTGTTTTTT.

V is TRBV28 and J is TRBJ2-3; the D gene is possibly TRBD1 (5 bases). Trimming cost V 4 bases and J 2 bases, with 16 bases left between them. Germline assignment: CDR1 MDHEN and CDR2 SYDVKM. The CDR3 sequence is 16 residues long. CDR3 loop: CASSYRTVDFTDTQYF. For the CDR3, the DNA is TGTGCCAGCAGTTACAGGACCGTTGATTTCACAGATACGCAGTATTTT.

The chain joins TRBV19 to TRBJ2-7, with a tentative D call TRBD1 (8 bases). Trimming took 4 bases from V and 2 from J, leaving 18 bases between them. Germline values: CDR1 LNHDA, CDR2 SQIVND (reference sequence). The CDR3 spans 16 residues. The CDR3, as DNA: TGTGCCAGTAGTAGAAACGGACAGGGAGGGACCTACGAGCAGTACTTC. It specifies CASSRNGQGGTYEQYF.

The chain employs TRBV27 and TRBJ2-1, with D maybe TRBD2 (6 bases). V shed 8 bases and J shed 8 bases, with 13 bases lying between them. Germline CDR1 MNHEY, CDR2 SMNVEV (reference sequence). The CDR3 has 12 residues. The CDR3 bases are TGTGCCAGCCGCGACGGGGGTGATGAGCAGTTCTTC. The encoded protein is CASRDGGDEQFF.

The chain couples TRBV21-1 to TRBJ2-1; the table's D gene call, TRBD2, was not cross checked with the DNA. TRBV21-1 has pseudogene status. The CDR3 covers 12 residues. CDR3 region: CASSNRVDEQFF. The CDR3 DNA reads as TGTGCCAGCAGCAACCGCGTTGATGAGCAGTTCTTC.

The chain carries TRBV19 and TRBJ1-1; 8 positions match TRBD1. From germline, CDR1 is LNHDA and CDR2 SQIVND (reference sequence). This CDR3 spans 15 amino acids. With 3 bases clipped from V and 1 base from J, the junction kept 4 bases outside the gene matches. CDR3 in amino acids: CASSIGTGRNTEAFF. CDR3 coding DNA: TGTGCCAGTAGTATTGGGACAGGCAGGAACACTGAAGCTTTCTTT.

This CDR3 is CASNPAASTDTQYF. The CDR3 bases are TGTGCCAGCAACCCAGCGGCAAGCACAGATACGCAGTATTTT. The J gene is TRBJ2-3, the V gene TRBV2; D possibly corresponds to TRBD2 (5 bases). The CDR3 consists of 14 residues. CDR1 SNHLY and CDR2 FYNNEI come from the germline V gene. Trimming stripped 7 bases from V and 0 bases from J, with 11 bases between.

The chain employs TRBV30 and TRBJ1-3; 8 bases are shared with TRBD1. The germline V gene encodes CDR1 GTSNPN and CDR2 SVGIG (reference sequence). The CDR3 consists of 16 residues. J gave up 0 bases and V 8 bases, and 12 bases lay outside the gene matches. CDR3 coding DNA: TGTGCCGGTTCCTCGGGACAGGACTTCTCTGGAAACACCATATATTTT. It is translated as CAGSSGQDFSGNTIYF.

The genes are TRBV20-1 and TRBJ1-2; D gene ambiguous. This CDR3 is built from 11 residues. Trimming removed 6 bases at V and 5 bases at J, with 10 bases between. CDR1 is DFQATT, CDR2 SNEGSKA, per germline (reference sequence). The CDR3 here is CSAPETYGYTF. DNA for the CDR3: TGCAGTGCCCCTGAGACTTATGGCTACACCTTC.